This T cell receptor (beta chain) emerged from a study of T cell repertoires in cytomegalovirus infection. Study context: A matching HLA type, together with CMV infection, was signaled by public TCR beta signatures.

This clonotype was seen at least ten times. This CDR3 comprises 15 residues. With 1 base removed from V and 2 bases from J, the gap between germline ends came to 12 bases. TCRdb passed the reads through MiXCR, listing each CDR3 protein once. This table has roughly 100,000 distinct CDR3 sequences, 16% appearing once. The source of this sequence is a human donor in good health (CMV status not recorded). Some clones in this sample may be carry-over from other donors' samples. Sequenced input: PBMCs. The chain recombines TRBV12-3 or TRBV12-4 with TRBJ2-7, with D tentatively TRBD1 (6 bases). CDR3 region: CASSLVQGTTYEQYF. CDR3 nucleotide sequence: TGTGCCAGCAGTTTAGTCCAGGGGACAACCTACGAGCAGTACTTC.